This TCR beta chain was recorded in a study of cytomegalovirus exposure and HLA in healthy donors. The PCR used 60 Vbeta and 13 Jbeta primers. TCRdb's copy holds only in-frame clones and misses some; the assay was immunoSEQ multiplex PCR. The sample holds roughly 200,000 clones; nearly 80% are singletons and the top ten take 2.9%. Deletions cut 3 bases from V and 4 bases from J, with 8 bases between. Germline values: CDR1 MNHEY, CDR2 SMNVEV (reference sequence). The CDR3 is 13 amino acids. The sample taken for sequencing was PBMCs. The V call is TRBV27, the J call TRBJ2-3; D call uncertain. The clonotype was recovered from a female donor in good health and CMV-seronegative. CDR3 sequence reads: CASSLGRSDTQYF. DNA of the CDR3: TGTGCCAGCAGTTTGGGCAGGTCAGATACGCAGTATTTT.